The clone carrying this T cell receptor beta chain was counted ten times or more. As it was prepared, the TCRbeta library received unique molecular identifiers. TCRdb analysed the PCR reads with MiXCR anew, one entry per CDR3 protein. Of 150,000 to 200,000 distinct CDR3 sequences in the sample, about 6.8% are singletons; the top ten hold about 2.9%. This record belongs to a study of T-cell reconstitution after alpha-beta-depleted transplantation in children. This specimen consisted of PBMCs from the stem cell graft donor, obtained from the stem cell graft. The TCR sequence derives from a human donor who donated a stem cell graft to a child with Wiskott-Aldrich syndrome.

The CDR3 nucleotides are TGTGCCAGCAGTTTATCCCTGATGAACACTGAAGCTTTCTTT. It translates to CASSLSLMNTEAFF. The chain combines TRBV12-3 or TRBV12-4 with TRBJ1-1; D is undetermined. The CDR3 is made up of 14 amino acids. The V end lost 2 bases, the J end lost 0 bases, and 7 bases lay between the germline ends.